Below are 23 T cell receptor beta chains sequenced from a single sample in a study of T cell responses to AZD1222 COVID-19 vaccine. Generated by immunoSEQ multiplex PCR, the TCRdb table keeps only in-frame clones and is missing some. There are fewer than 200,000 clones in the sample; approximately 92% occur only once, and about 1.2% lies in the top ten. This specimen was peripheral blood, taken on day 0 of AZD1222 vaccination. Receptors were obtained from an adult in good health.

This clone was observed once. The genes are TRBV3-1 (or the pseudogene TRBV3-2) and TRBJ2-5; 11 bases match TRBD2. V trimming: 2 bases; J trimming: 2 bases; junction bases outside the gene matches: 1. Looked up from germline, CDR1 is LGHDT and CDR2 is YNNKEL (reference sequence). CDR3 length equals 15 residues. The CDR3 here is CASSQLAGGQETQYF. DNA of the CDR3: TGTGCCAGCAGCCAACTAGCGGGGGGTCAAGAGACCCAGTACTTC.

This chain joins TRBV6-1 and TRBJ2-7, with a possible D match to TRBD1 (5 bases). CDR1 and CDR2 from the germline V gene are MNHNS and SASEGT. This CDR3 spans 14 amino acids. V lost 3 bases, J lost 6 bases, and 15 bases lay in between. Written as DNA, the CDR3 is TGTGCCAGCAGTGATTTCAGGGAAGTCCGCGAGCAGTACTTC. This translates into CASSDFREVREQYF.

The chain uses TRBV24-1 and TRBJ2-5; 8 positions agree with TRBD1. Germline loops: CDR1 KGHDR, CDR2 SFDVKD. The CDR3 totals 13 residues. Trimming at V came to 12 bases and at J to 4 bases, leaving 9 bases not matched to a gene. CDR3 nucleotides: TGTGCCGTTGGACAGGGATTGTTAGAGACCCAGTACTTC. Translating it yields CAVGQGLLETQYF.

Concerning this clone itself: The same CDR3 also results from other DNA sequences found in this sample. This chain uses TRBV6-5 with TRBJ2-6, with D possibly matching TRBD1 (6 bases). Trimming took off 5 bases at V and 0 bases at J, with 8 bases between the two ends. In germline, CDR1 is MNHEY, CDR2 SVGAGI. The CDR3 length is 15 residues. CDR3 sequence (DNA): TGTGCCAGCAGTATACAGGGCTCTGGGGCCAACGTCCTGACTTTC. Encoded protein: CASSIQGSGANVLTF.

This clone was seen more than once but under ten times. The rearrangement uses TRBV11-2 and TRBJ2-7, with unresolved D. V lost 5 bases, J lost 2 bases, and 10 bases lay in between. The CDR3 is made up of 13 amino acids. CDR1 is SGHAT and CDR2 is FQNNGV in the germline V gene. CDR3 region: CASSPRWPYEQYF. The CDR3 nucleotides are TGTGCCAGCAGCCCGAGGTGGCCCTACGAGCAGTACTTC.

Written as DNA, the CDR3 is TGTGCCAGCAGTCCGGGACAGGGTACCTACGAGCAGTACTTC. This translates into CASSPGQGTYEQYF. V is TRBV28 and J is TRBJ2-7; TRBD1 aligns across 9 bases. The trim removed 5 bases at V and 2 bases at J, leaving 4 bases unmatched. Germline CDR1 and CDR2: MDHEN and SYDVKM. The CDR3 covers 14 residues.

This sequence joins TRBV5-1 and TRBJ1-2, with a possible D match to TRBD1 (6 bases). The length of the CDR3 is 13 residues. Between the trimmed V and J ends, which lost 4 bases and 1 base, there was a span of 8 bases. CDR1 and CDR2 (germline): SGHRS, YFSETQ. CDR3 in DNA: TGCGCCAGCAGCGTGGACAGTAACTATGGCTACACCTTC. Translation: CASSVDSNYGYTF.

V is TRBV4-1 and J is TRBJ2-3, with 9 positions matching TRBD2. CDR1 and CDR2 from the germline V gene are MGHRA and YSYEKL. The trim removed 1 base at V and 6 bases at J, leaving 8 bases unmatched. CDR3 size: 16 residues. The CDR3 bases are TGCGCCAGCAGCCAAGGTCACGGCGGGGGGGTGGATACGCAGTATTTT. Its protein is CASSQGHGGGVDTQYF.

On this clone: Other DNA sequences in this specimen translate into the identical CDR3. The CDR3 is CASSPRETGNTEAFF. CDR3 nucleotide sequence: TGTGCCAGCTCACCACGGGAGACGGGGAACACTGAAGCTTTCTTT. The rearrangement links TRBV18 to TRBJ1-1; unclear D gene. Trimming took 1 base from V and 1 from J, leaving 10 bases between them. This CDR3 region has 15 residues. Germline values: CDR1 KGHSH, CDR2 LQKENI.

This clone was detected only once. The rearrangement links TRBV14 to TRBJ1-2, with 7 bases that match TRBD1. This CDR3 spans 14 amino acids. Per the germline V gene, CDR1 is SGHDN and CDR2 is FVKESK. V gave up 3 bases and J gave up 2 bases; unmatched junction bases: 3. CDR3 nucleotides: TGTGCCAGCAGCCACGACAGGGTGAACTATGGCTACACCTTC. Its translation is CASSHDRVNYGYTF.

This clone was observed a single time. V gene TRBV7-9 combines with J gene TRBJ2-3; 10 bases are shared with TRBD1. With V trimmed by 1 base and J by 3 bases, 1 base remained unmatched. The germline V gene has CDR1 SEHNR and CDR2 FQNEAQ (reference sequence). CDR3 length: 15 amino acids. CDR3 region: CASSLGGQGTDTQYF. The CDR3 nucleotides are TGTGCCAGCAGCTTAGGGGGACAGGGGACAGATACGCAGTATTTT.

This clone appeared a single time. This rearrangement joins TRBV28 to TRBJ2-6, with D unresolved. This CDR3 region has 14 residues. Germline CDR1 and CDR2: MDHEN and SYDVKM. With 6 bases removed from V and 4 bases from J, the gap between germline ends came to 10 bases. The CDR3 here is CASRGEPGANVLTF. In DNA form, the CDR3 reads TGTGCCAGCAGGGGTGAACCCGGGGCCAACGTCCTGACTTTC.

The CDR3 region has the DNA TGTGCCAGCGGAACAGGGACTGGAAACACCATATATTTT. Translation gives CASGTGTGNTIYF. This chain joins TRBV12-3 or TRBV12-4 and TRBJ1-3, with D possibly TRBD1 on 6 matching bases. Trimming stripped 8 bases from V and 2 bases from J, with 10 bases between. This CDR3 spans 13 amino acids.

The CDR3 sequence is CASSLVAGGNTDTQYF. In nucleotides, the CDR3 is TGCGCCAGCAGCTTGGTGGCAGGGGGGAACACAGATACGCAGTATTTT. This chain links TRBV5-1 with TRBJ2-3; perhaps TRBD1 as D (7 bases). This CDR3 spans 16 amino acids. Germline CDR1 SGHRS, CDR2 YFSETQ. Trimming cost V 0 bases and J 2 bases, with 13 bases left between them.

The J gene is TRBJ1-2, the V gene TRBV6-6, with D possibly being TRBD1 (6 bases). With 0 bases removed from V and 7 bases from J, the gap between germline ends came to 12 bases. Germline assignment: CDR1 MNHNY and CDR2 SVGAGI (reference sequence). The CDR3 runs 14 residues. DNA of the CDR3: TGTGCCAGCAGTTACTCTGGGGGGCTTGGTGGCTACACCTTC. Translating gives CASSYSGGLGGYTF.

This chain links TRBV28 with TRBJ1-5; TRBD1 matches at 7 bases. J was trimmed by 5 bases and V by 1 base; bases with no gene match: 8. Germline lookup yields CDR1 MDHEN and CDR2 SYDVKM. This CDR3 is built from 16 residues. The DNA for the CDR3 is TGTGCCAGCAGTTTATCTCCGCGGACAGGTGATCAGCCCCAGCATTTT. Amino acid sequence: CASSLSPRTGDQPQHF.

This sequence joins TRBV21-1 and TRBJ2-3; no DNA check was done on the table's D call, TRBD1. TRBV21-1 is designated a pseudogene. CDR3 size: 18 residues. The CDR3 nucleotides read TGTGCCAGCAGCTTTGGGACAGGGGGCTTTCCGCGCACAGATACGCAGTATTTT. Translation: CASSFGTGGFPRTDTQYF.

This chain links TRBV7-9 with TRBJ2-1; 11 nucleotides line up with TRBD1. There are 19 residues in the CDR3. Trimming at V came to 3 bases and at J to 4 bases, leaving 14 bases not matched to a gene. Germline V gives CDR1 SEHNR, CDR2 FQNEAQ (reference sequence). Here the CDR3 DNA reads TGTGCCAGCAGCTTGGCAACTCCGGGGGGACAGGGGGAATACAATGAGCAGTTCTTC. Its protein is CASSLATPGGQGEYNEQFF.

This clone was seen just once. This rearrangement joins TRBV7-2 to TRBJ1-1; possibly TRBD1 for D (6 bases). CDR1 SGHTA and CDR2 FQGNSA come from the germline V gene. CDR3 size: 13 residues. V lost 3 bases to trimming and J lost 8 bases, with 13 bases between them. The CDR3, as DNA: TGTGCCAGCAGCTTCATGGGGGGCGGAGAAGCTTTCTTT. This translates into CASSFMGGGEAFF.

This clone is a singleton in its sample. V and J are TRBV11-2 and TRBJ1-4; no clear D gene. Germline CDR1 SGHAT, CDR2 FQNNGV. CDR3 length: 14 residues. The ends were cut back, 5 bases at V and 8 bases at J, with 15 bases in the middle. CDR3 nucleotides: TGTGCCAGCAGCCCTGGAGGAGTAGGCGAAAAACTGTTTTTT. Protein sequence: CASSPGGVGEKLFF.

A single count supports this clone. The chain joins TRBV7-3 to TRBJ1-6, with D unclear. The V gene's germline CDR1 is SGHTA and CDR2 FQGTGA. The CDR3 length is 15 residues. The V end was cut by 4 bases, the J end by 0 bases, with 7 bases between. CDR3 sequence: CASSSFGSYNSPLHF. CDR3 in DNA: TGTGCCAGCAGCTCTTTCGGCTCCTATAATTCACCCCTCCACTTT.

This chain joins TRBV11-3 and TRBJ1-4; 8 bases align to TRBD1. There are 15 residues in the CDR3. Germline V lookup: CDR1 SGHNT, CDR2 YENEEA. Losses at the gene ends were 3 bases for V and 6 bases for J; bases not matched to a gene: 6. The CDR3 reads CASSFRTGRDEKLFF. Here the CDR3 DNA reads TGTGCCAGCAGCTTCCGGACAGGGCGCGATGAAAAACTGTTTTTT.

The rearrangement uses TRBV5-1 and TRBJ2-5; TRBD1 might be the D (6 bases). CDR3 length: 15 residues. In germline, CDR1 is SGHRS, CDR2 YFSETQ. Deletions cut 4 bases from V and 2 bases from J, with 15 bases between. As DNA, the CDR3 is TGCGCCAGCAGCCTGACGACAGGCGCACAAGAGACCCAGTACTTC. The encoded protein is CASSLTTGAQETQYF.